The sequence of this T cell receptor (beta chain) was determined in a study of type 1 and type 2 diabetes patients. As for the study in general: Samples came from type 1 diabetic, type 2 diabetic or nondiabetic people, recruited in China.

The PCR template was genomic DNA. Multiplex PCR with 30 forward and 13 reverse primers amplified the TCR beta CDR3. TCRdb re-derived calls from the multiplex PCR reads in MiXCR, one entry per CDR3 protein. Among about 290,000 distinct CDR3 sequences listed, around 47% were seen once. Comment on this clonotype: Its antigen remains unknown.

This CDR3 is 15 amino acids long. Germline CDR1 reads PRHDT; CDR2 reads FYEKMQ (reference sequence). V lost 6 bases and J 2 bases, leaving 16 bases between the germline ends. Study findings and constraints: A median of one highly-expanded CD4+ clone, covering 3% to 4% of reads, occurred in type 2 diabetes. Some T1D-only expanded clones might appear in more T2D or control samples.

The sample was peripheral blood mononuclear cells (PBMCs). V is TRBV13 and J is TRBJ2-5, with TRBD1 as a possible D gene (7 bases). This receptor was taken from a man aged 18 to 30 with type 2 diabetes. The CDR3 DNA is TGTGCCAGCAGTGAAGTGACAGGGAGGCAAGAGACCCAGTACTTC. It translates to CASSEVTGRQETQYF.